This TCR beta chain derives from a study of untreated major depressive disorder. CDR1 and CDR2 (germline): SEHNR, FQNEAQ (reference sequence). This CDR3 contains 14 residues. V gave up 3 bases and J gave up 2 bases, with 10 bases separating them. Here immunoSEQ multiplex PCR was the method, and the copy in TCRdb shows in-frame clones only, minus some. In the table there are 20,000 to 25,000 clones, around nine tenths of which are singletons. The sample taken for sequencing was CD4+ T cells from PBMCs. The TCR sequence derives from a middle-aged woman in good health. The rearrangement uses TRBV7-9 and TRBJ1-2; D call uncertain. The CDR3 region has the DNA TGTGCCAGCAGCTTCGCCGGCGGGAACTATGGCTACACCTTC. Amino acid sequence: CASSFAGGNYGYTF.